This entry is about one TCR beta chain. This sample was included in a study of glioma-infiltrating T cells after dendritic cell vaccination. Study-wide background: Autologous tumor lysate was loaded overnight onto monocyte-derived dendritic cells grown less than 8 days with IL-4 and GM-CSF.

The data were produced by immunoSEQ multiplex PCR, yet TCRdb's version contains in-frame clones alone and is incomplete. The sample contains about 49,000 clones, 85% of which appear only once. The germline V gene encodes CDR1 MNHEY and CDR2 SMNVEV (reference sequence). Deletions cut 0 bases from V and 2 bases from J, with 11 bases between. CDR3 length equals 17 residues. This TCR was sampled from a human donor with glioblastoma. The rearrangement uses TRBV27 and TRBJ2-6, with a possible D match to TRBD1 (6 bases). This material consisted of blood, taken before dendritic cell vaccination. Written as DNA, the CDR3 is TGTGCCAGCAGTTTATCAGGGGGAGTTGCTGGGGCCAACGTCCTGACTTTC. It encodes CASSLSGGVAGANVLTF.